The next 10 T cell receptor beta chains were all read from a single sample in a study of OX40 agonist ivuxolimab in advanced cancers. Library preparation was by the immunoSEQ multiplex PCR assay. Held by TCRdb, this immuneACCESS table contains in-frame sequences only and omits some clones. Under half of the omission traces to an unresolved V gene where checked; the cause of the rest is unknown. The sample table contains about 64,000 clones; only one count was recorded for about 88% of them. Of the sample, around 3% is held by the ten largest clones. The source material was CD4+ or CD8+ T cells sorted from blood, sampled in a trial of the OX40 agonist ivuxolimab. Every receptor here comes from an adult with an advanced solid tumor such as melanoma, head and neck, liver or kidney cancer.

The genes are TRBV5-1 and TRBJ1-2; tentative D call: TRBD1 (5 bases). Germline V gene lookup returns CDR1 SGHRS and CDR2 YFSETQ. There are 15 residues in the CDR3. Trimming removed 0 bases from V and 3 bases from J, with 12 bases in between. CDR3 protein: CASSLVQGVDYGYTF. DNA for the CDR3: TGCGCCAGCAGCTTGGTGCAGGGAGTAGACTATGGCTACACCTTC.

This clone was recorded once. The rearrangement uses TRBV7-8 and TRBJ2-7; possibly TRBD1 or TRBD2 for D (6 bases each). The CDR3 length is 15 residues. V dropped 5 bases and J dropped 5 bases, with 19 bases sitting between them. Germline CDR1 is SGHVS and CDR2 is FQNEAQ. CDR3 bases: TGTGCCAGCAGCCAGTGGGACTCAGGGGTCCACGAGCAGTACTTC. Translation: CASSQWDSGVHEQYF.

A note on this clone: This sample includes further DNA sequences coding for the same CDR3. This chain links TRBV6-1 with TRBJ1-2, with D possibly being TRBD1 (6 bases). The CDR3 covers 13 residues. Germline values: CDR1 MNHNS, CDR2 SASEGT. Trimming stripped 6 bases from V and 5 bases from J, with 13 bases between. Here the CDR3 reads CASSLTGPYGYTF. In nucleotides, the CDR3 is TGTGCCAGCAGCTTGACAGGACCATATGGCTACACCTTC.

CDR3 residues: CASSLPWTGEYNEQFF. CDR3 sequence (DNA): TGTGCCAGCAGTTTACCCTGGACAGGGGAGTACAATGAGCAGTTCTTC. The V call is TRBV28, the J call TRBJ2-1; 9 positions match TRBD1. Trimming at V came to 2 bases and at J to 4 bases, leaving 6 bases not matched to a gene. Per germline, CDR1 MDHEN and CDR2 SYDVKM. This CDR3 is 16 amino acids long.

J is TRBJ2-1 and V is TRBV4-1; D might be TRBD2 (5 bases). Germline values: CDR1 MGHRA, CDR2 YSYEKL. CDR3 size: 14 residues. V lost 3 bases, J lost 7 bases, and 13 bases lay in between. CDR3 DNA: TGCGCCAGCAGCCATTACGGGATATTAAATGAGCAGTTCTTC. Encoded protein: CASSHYGILNEQFF.

This clone has just a few counts. The rearrangement links TRBV29-1 to TRBJ1-1; TRBD1 is a possible D gene (5 bases). V lost 4 bases, J lost 5 bases, and 14 bases lay in between. CDR1 is SQVTM, CDR2 ANQGSEA, per germline. This CDR3 spans 13 amino acids. CDR3 in amino acids: CSVVVRAGTEAFF. The CDR3 coding sequence is TGCAGCGTTGTAGTCAGGGCGGGTACTGAAGCTTTCTTT.

The V gene is TRBV5-1, the J gene TRBJ1-1; 7 bases match TRBD1. From germline, CDR1 is SGHRS and CDR2 YFSETQ. The CDR3 has 13 amino acids. Losses at the gene ends were 4 bases for V and 10 bases for J; bases not matched to a gene: 10. CDR3 sequence: CASSVGTAGVAFF. The CDR3 DNA sequence: TGCGCCAGCAGCGTTGGGACAGCGGGTGTAGCTTTCTTT.

This clone showed up just a few times. The genes are TRBV18 and TRBJ2-2; 7 bases line up with TRBD1. This CDR3 is 14 amino acids long. V was clipped by 6 bases and J by 5 bases; unmatched bases: 6. Germline CDR1 reads KGHSH; CDR2 reads LQKENI. The CDR3 reads CASSRQGRTGELFF. CDR3 DNA: TGTGCCAGCTCGCGACAGGGAAGGACCGGGGAGCTGTTTTTT.

Only a few counts were recorded for this clone. The J gene is TRBJ2-2, the V gene TRBV5-1; D unresolved. Germline V gene sequence: CDR1 SGHRS, CDR2 YFSETQ. CDR3 size: 14 residues. V gave up 4 bases and J gave up 2 bases, with 9 bases separating them. CDR3 loop: CASSRDPNTGELFF. CDR3 coding DNA: TGCGCCAGCAGCCGCGACCCAAACACCGGGGAGCTGTTTTTT. Full variable domain (outside the CDR3, taken from reference TRBV5-1 and TRBJ2-2): KAGVTQTPRYLIKTRGQQVTLSCSPISGHRSVSWYQQTPGQGLQFLFEYFSETQRNKGNFPGRFSGRQFSNSRSEMNVSTLELGDSALYLCASSRDPNTGELFFGEGSRLTVL.

V is TRBV27 and J is TRBJ2-1; TRBD2 matches at 10 bases. J gave up 1 base and V 5 bases, and 5 bases lay outside the gene matches. The germline V gene encodes CDR1 MNHEY and CDR2 SMNVEV (reference sequence). The CDR3 has 16 amino acids. The CDR3 spells CASSPSGRGSYNEQFF. The CDR3 DNA sequence: TGTGCCAGCAGTCCTAGCGGGAGAGGTTCCTACAATGAGCAGTTCTTC.